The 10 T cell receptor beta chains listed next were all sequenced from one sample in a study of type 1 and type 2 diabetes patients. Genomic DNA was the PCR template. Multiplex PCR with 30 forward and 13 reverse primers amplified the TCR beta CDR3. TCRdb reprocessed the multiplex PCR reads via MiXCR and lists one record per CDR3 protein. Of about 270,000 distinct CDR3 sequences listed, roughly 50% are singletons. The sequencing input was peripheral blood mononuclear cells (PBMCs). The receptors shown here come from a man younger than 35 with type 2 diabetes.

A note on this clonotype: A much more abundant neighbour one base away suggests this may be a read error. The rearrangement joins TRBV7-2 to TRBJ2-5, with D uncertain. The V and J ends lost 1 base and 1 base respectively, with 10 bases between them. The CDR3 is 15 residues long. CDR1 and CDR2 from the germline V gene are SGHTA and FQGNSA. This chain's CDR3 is CASSLVGWVQETQYF. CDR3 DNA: TGTGCCAGCAGCTTAGTCGGTTGGGTCCAAGAGACCCAGTACTTC. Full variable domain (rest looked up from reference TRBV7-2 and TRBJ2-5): GAGVSQSPSNKVTEKGKDVELRCDPISGHTALYWYRQSLGQGLEFLIYFQGNSAPDKSGLPSDRFSAERTGGSVSTLTIQRTQQEDSAVYLCASSLVGWVQETQYFGPGTRLLVL.

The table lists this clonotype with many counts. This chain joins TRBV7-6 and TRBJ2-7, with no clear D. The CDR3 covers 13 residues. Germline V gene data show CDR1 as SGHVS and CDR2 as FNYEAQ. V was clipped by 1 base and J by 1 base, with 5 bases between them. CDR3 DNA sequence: TGTGCCAGCAGCTTAGAGGTTTCCTACGAGCAGTACTTC. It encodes CASSLEVSYEQYF.

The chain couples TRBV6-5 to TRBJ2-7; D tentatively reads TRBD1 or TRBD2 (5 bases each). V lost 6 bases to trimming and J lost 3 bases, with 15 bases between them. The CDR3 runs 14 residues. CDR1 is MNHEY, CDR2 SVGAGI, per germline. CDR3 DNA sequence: TGTGCCAGCAGGACCCCGGGACCAGGCTACGAGCAGTACTTC. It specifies CASRTPGPGYEQYF.

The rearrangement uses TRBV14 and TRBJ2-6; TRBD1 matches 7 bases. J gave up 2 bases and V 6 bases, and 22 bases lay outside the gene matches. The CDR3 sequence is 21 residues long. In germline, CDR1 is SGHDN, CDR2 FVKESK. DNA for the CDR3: TGTGCCAGCAGTTTATATCGCCATCCCCGACGCCAGGGGGCTGGGGCCAACGTCCTGACTTTC. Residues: CASSLYRHPRRQGAGANVLTF.

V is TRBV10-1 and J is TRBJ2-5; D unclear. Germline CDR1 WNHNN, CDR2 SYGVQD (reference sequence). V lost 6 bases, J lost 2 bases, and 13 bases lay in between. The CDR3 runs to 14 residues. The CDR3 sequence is CASSLAGAQETQYF. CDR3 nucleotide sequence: TGCGCCAGCAGCTTGGCAGGAGCGCAAGAGACCCAGTACTTC.

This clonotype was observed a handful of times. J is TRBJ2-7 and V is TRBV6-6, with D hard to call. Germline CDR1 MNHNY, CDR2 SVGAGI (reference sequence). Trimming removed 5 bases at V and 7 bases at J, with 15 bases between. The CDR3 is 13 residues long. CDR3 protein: CASSHRPEPEQYF. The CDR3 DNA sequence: TGTGCCAGCAGTCACCGACCGGAGCCGGAGCAGTACTTC.

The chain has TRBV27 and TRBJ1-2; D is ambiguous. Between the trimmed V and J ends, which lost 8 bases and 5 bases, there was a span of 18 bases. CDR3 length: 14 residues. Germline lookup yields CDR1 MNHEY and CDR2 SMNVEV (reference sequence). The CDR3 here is CASRGGGPNYGYTF. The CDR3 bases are TGTGCCAGCCGAGGTGGAGGGCCCAATTATGGCTACACCTTC.

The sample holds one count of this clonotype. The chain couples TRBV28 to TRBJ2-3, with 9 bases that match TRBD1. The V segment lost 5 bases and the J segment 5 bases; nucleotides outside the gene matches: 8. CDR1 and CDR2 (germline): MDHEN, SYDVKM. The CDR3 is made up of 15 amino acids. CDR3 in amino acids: CASSPTGGAGDTQYF. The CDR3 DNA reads TGTGCCAGCAGTCCAACAGGGGGCGCGGGAGATACGCAGTATTTT.

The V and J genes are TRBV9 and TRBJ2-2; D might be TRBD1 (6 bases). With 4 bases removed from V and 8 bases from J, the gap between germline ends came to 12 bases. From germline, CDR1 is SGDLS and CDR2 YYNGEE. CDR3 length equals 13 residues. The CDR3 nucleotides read TGTGCCAGCAGCCCAAAGGGGGTGGGGGAGCTGTTTTTT. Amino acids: CASSPKGVGELFF.

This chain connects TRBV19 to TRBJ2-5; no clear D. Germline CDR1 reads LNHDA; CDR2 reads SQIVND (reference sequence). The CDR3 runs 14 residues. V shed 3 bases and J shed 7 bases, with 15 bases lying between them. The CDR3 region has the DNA TGTGCCAGTAGTATGGCTGGAAGTTATTGGACCCAGTACTTC. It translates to CASSMAGSYWTQYF. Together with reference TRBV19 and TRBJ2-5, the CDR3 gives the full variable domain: DGGITQSPKYLFRKEGQNVTLSCEQNLNHDAMYWYRQDPGQGLRLIYYSQIVNDFQKGDIAEGYSVSREKKESFPLTVTSAQKNPTAFYLCASSMAGSYWTQYFGPGTRLLVL.